This T cell receptor (beta chain) was identified during a study of T-cell memory formation after mild COVID-19. V trimming: 1 base; J trimming: 4 bases; junction bases outside the gene matches: 12. The CDR3 has 18 residues. Germline V gene data show CDR1 as LGHDT and CDR2 as YNNKEL (reference sequence). Regarding the study as a whole: Memory cells collected pre-infection included some clones that later responded, suggesting cross-reactive memory joined. Mainly in CM and EM were contracting CD4+ clones; CD8+ were in EMRA. Clones that shrank (day 15 to 85) were balanced CD4/CD8, whereas later expanders leaned CD4+.

This clonotype was counted a few times. Antigen specificity is unknown. Using constant-segment primers, 5'RACE produced TCR alpha and TCR beta cDNA libraries carrying sample barcodes and UMIs. TCRdb ran MiXCR on the 5' RACE reads and lists one entry per CDR3 protein. The table includes about 560,000 distinct CDR3 sequences, 15% to 20% detected once. The source of this sequence is an adult woman who had mild COVID-19 (a few samples of this study predate the infection). Cell type and time point are not known. This chain uses TRBV3-1 with TRBJ1-4; 7 bases fit TRBD1. The material sequenced was PBMCs or a T cell subset sorted from them (not recorded which). The CDR3 sequence: CASSQGGGHRGLNEKLFF. CDR3 DNA sequence: TGTGCCAGCAGCCAAGGCGGGGGCCACAGGGGCCTTAATGAAAAACTGTTTTTT. Complete variable domain (other parts from reference TRBV3-1 and TRBJ1-4): DTAVSQTPKYLVTQMGNDKSIKCEQNLGHDTMYWYKQDSKKFLKIMFSYNNKELIINETVPNRFSPKSPDKAHLNLHINSLELGDSAVYFCASSQGGGHRGLNEKLFFGSGTQLSVL.